These 28 T cell receptor beta chains were all obtained from the same sample, sequenced in a study of vaccination and CD4 T cells after COVID-19. Treatment: approximately 11-day PBMC culture with coronavirus spike peptide pools or control peptides (ViraFEST assay). Unexposed donor CD4+ T cells predated the COVID-19 pandemic, collected 2011-2018. No antigens are known for them. The assay that was used to sequence DNA from cultured CD4+ T cells was the Oncomine TCR Beta short-read assay. Genomic DNA from cultured CD4+ T cells was extracted. TCRdb independently ran MiXCR on the PCR reads; one entry per CDR3 protein. Among 9,000 to 9,500 distinct CDR3 sequences, 30% to 35% were seen once, and the ten largest hold about a fifth. Sequencing was performed on CD4+ T cells from blood, cultured in vitro. These receptors came from a human donor in good health.

The chain links TRBV20-1 to TRBJ2-3; 10 nucleotides align to TRBD2. V shed 0 bases and J 0 bases; nucleotides not matched to a gene: 9. CDR3 length equals 18 residues. CDR1 and CDR2 (germline): DFQATT, SNEGSKA (reference sequence). This chain's CDR3 is CSARDRQREGISTDTQYF. For the CDR3, the DNA is TGCAGTGCTAGAGATCGCCAGCGGGAGGGAATTAGCACAGATACGCAGTATTTT.

The V gene is TRBV7-9, the J gene TRBJ2-3, with unresolved D. From germline, CDR1 is SEHNR and CDR2 FQNEAQ (reference sequence). The CDR3 sequence is 15 residues long. V lost 5 bases to trimming and J lost 3 bases, with 15 bases between them. The CDR3 nucleotides are TGTGCCAGCAGCCCGATCTCAGGAGCAACAGATACGCAGTATTTT. Translated, it gives CASSPISGATDTQYF.

The chain carries TRBV6-2 or TRBV6-3 and TRBJ1-5, with D possibly TRBD1 on 5 matching bases. V lost 0 bases, J lost 0 bases, and 15 bases lay in between. The CDR3 runs to 18 residues. Germline V CDR1 and CDR2: MNHEY, SVGEGT. CDR3 protein: CASSYSSRAGYSNQPQHF. The CDR3 DNA is TGTGCCAGCAGTTACTCGAGCAGGGCGGGATATAGCAATCAGCCCCAGCATTTT.

The chain links TRBV7-9 to TRBJ1-1, with D possibly matching TRBD1 (5 bases). From germline, CDR1 is SEHNR and CDR2 FQNEAQ (reference sequence). This CDR3 contains 14 residues. V dropped 1 base and J dropped 10 bases, with 16 bases sitting between them. The CDR3 sequence: CASSLVASGESAFF. CDR3 sequence (DNA): TGTGCCAGCAGCTTAGTGGCTTCGGGGGAGTCAGCTTTCTTT.

This clonotype was recorded a few times. The chain carries TRBV7-9 and TRBJ1-1, with D possibly matching TRBD1 (5 bases). V was shortened by 5 bases and J by 4 bases, with 11 bases between the two germline ends. Germline V gene sequence: CDR1 SEHNR, CDR2 FQNEAQ (reference sequence). The CDR3 length is 13 residues. The CDR3 bases are TGTGCCAGCAGCGCCCAGGGCGGCACTGAAGCTTTCTTT. As protein: CASSAQGGTEAFF.

The J gene is TRBJ2-5, the V gene TRBV7-8; D perhaps matches TRBD2 (6 bases). CDR1 SGHVS and CDR2 FQNEAQ come from the germline V gene. The CDR3 totals 17 residues. Trimming cost V 4 bases and J 1 base, with 19 bases left between them. The DNA for the CDR3 is TGTGCCAGCAGCTCTAACATACCGGGACTTTTCCAAGAGACCCAGTACTTC. Translated, it gives CASSSNIPGLFQETQYF.

A few counts support this clonotype. The gene calls are TRBV6-1 and TRBJ1-2; the D gene is possibly TRBD1 (5 bases). V lost 6 bases to trimming and J lost 4 bases, with 21 bases between them. Germline CDR1 is MNHNS and CDR2 is SASEGT. CDR3 length: 16 residues. DNA for the CDR3: TGTGCCAGCAGCCCAAACCCGGACACTCTCTCCTATGGCTACACCTTC. It codes for CASSPNPDTLSYGYTF.

The chain combines TRBV28 with TRBJ2-1, with D unclear. Germline CDR1 is MDHEN and CDR2 is SYDVKM. V was pared by 6 bases and J by 0 bases, with 6 bases between. The length of the CDR3 is 13 residues. In DNA form, the CDR3 reads TGTGCCAGCAGGGAACTCTCCTACAATGAGCAGTTCTTC. Encoded protein: CASRELSYNEQFF.

This clonotype was counted a single time. This sequence joins TRBV28 and TRBJ2-1; D ambiguous. V shed 4 bases and J shed 7 bases, with 14 bases lying between them. Germline V gene lookup returns CDR1 MDHEN and CDR2 SYDVKM. CDR3 length equals 14 residues. CDR3 bases: TGTGCCAGCAGTTCCCGCACAGTGGGGAATGAGCAGTTCTTC. Amino acid sequence: CASSSRTVGNEQFF. Looking up the rest from reference TRBV28 and TRBJ2-1 gives the full variable domain: DVKVTQSSRYLVKRTGEKVFLECVQDMDHENMFWYRQDPGLGLRLIYFSYDVKMKEKGDIPEGYSVSREKKERFSLILESASTNQTSMYLCASSSRTVGNEQFFGPGTRLTVL.

Of note for this clonotype: A much bigger clone sits one base away, suggesting this may be a read error. The V and J genes are TRBV10-3 and TRBJ2-7; 9 nucleotides agree with TRBD1. CDR1 and CDR2 (germline): ENHRY, SYGVKD. The CDR3 has 12 amino acids. The J segment lost 3 bases and the V segment lost 10 bases, leaving 4 bases of the junction unmatched. The CDR3 nucleotides read TGTGCCACTGAGGGACAGGGCTACGAGCAGTACTTC. Protein: CATEGQGYEQYF.

This chain joins TRBV5-6 and TRBJ2-7, with a possible D match to TRBD1 (6 bases). The CDR3 loop spans 15 amino acids. The V and J ends lost 3 bases and 0 bases respectively, with 13 bases between them. CDR1 SGHDT and CDR2 YYEEEE come from the germline V gene. The CDR3 sequence is CASSYTGFFSYEQYF. The CDR3 nucleotides read TGTGCCAGCAGCTACACAGGGTTCTTCTCCTACGAGCAGTACTTC.

This clonotype was detected only a few times. The rearrangement uses TRBV7-3 and TRBJ2-2; 11 bases fit TRBD2. J gave up 7 bases and V 1 base, and 5 bases lay outside the gene matches. The CDR3 consists of 16 residues. In germline, CDR1 is SGHTA, CDR2 FQGTGA. CDR3 coding DNA: TGTGCCAGCAGCTTAATGGGACTAGCGGAGGGCGGGGAGCTGTTTTTT. Translation: CASSLMGLAEGGELFF.

The V gene is TRBV20-1, the J gene TRBJ2-3; D perhaps matches TRBD2 (6 bases). Between the trimmed V and J ends, which lost 0 bases and 4 bases, there was a span of 14 bases. Per the germline V gene, CDR1 is DFQATT and CDR2 is SNEGSKA (reference sequence). CDR3 length equals 15 residues. The CDR3 region has the DNA TGCAGTGCTAGAGATTTCGGAGGGGTTTCAGATACGCAGTATTTT. It specifies CSARDFGGVSDTQYF.

V is TRBV28 and J is TRBJ2-1, with D perhaps TRBD2 (6 bases). CDR1 is MDHEN and CDR2 is SYDVKM in the germline V gene. V was clipped by 6 bases and J by 7 bases, with 19 bases between them. The CDR3 covers 15 residues. In DNA form, the CDR3 reads TGTGCCAGCAGCTTAGAACCGGGAGTGAGAAATGAGCAGTTCTTC. Translated: CASSLEPGVRNEQFF.

By frequency in the sample, this clonotype is medium-sized. The chain joins TRBV2 to TRBJ1-1; no firm D call. The V and J ends lost 8 bases and 0 bases respectively, with 13 bases between them. Germline V lookup: CDR1 SNHLY, CDR2 FYNNEI. This CDR3 has 14 residues. In DNA, the CDR3 is TGTGCCAGCTTGTTCGGTAGTATGAACACTGAAGCTTTCTTT. It specifies CASLFGSMNTEAFF. The variable domain in full, with the rest retrieved from reference TRBV2 and TRBJ1-1, is EPEVTQTPSHQVTQMGQEVILRCVPISNHLYFYWYRQILGQKVEFLVSFYNNEISEKSEIFDDQFSVERPDGSNFTLKIRSTKLEDSAMYFCASLFGSMNTEAFFGQGTRLTVV.

CDR3 residues: CASVGWTGGNYGYTF. Written as DNA, the CDR3 is TGTGCCAGCGTGGGGTGGACAGGGGGCAACTATGGCTACACCTTC. The V and J genes are TRBV28 and TRBJ1-2; 11 bases fit TRBD1. The germline CDR1 and CDR2 sequences are MDHEN and SYDVKM. The CDR3 length is 15 residues. V trimming: 8 bases; J trimming: 2 bases; junction bases outside the gene matches: 7.

V usage is TRBV20-1 and J usage is TRBJ1-5, with 7 bases aligning to TRBD1. The ends lost 4 bases at V and 7 bases at J; junction bases unmatched: 7. Germline V gene lookup returns CDR1 DFQATT and CDR2 SNEGSKA (reference sequence). The CDR3 consists of 13 residues. CDR3 sequence (DNA): TGCAGTGCTACCCAGGGGGGTGGCCAGCCCCAGCATTTT. It codes for CSATQGGGQPQHF.

The V call is TRBV20-1, the J call TRBJ1-5, with 7 bases lining up with TRBD1. The CDR3 extends over 14 amino acids. The V gene's germline CDR1 is DFQATT and CDR2 SNEGSKA (reference sequence). The ends lost 6 bases at V and 6 bases at J; junction bases unmatched: 11. As DNA, the CDR3 is TGCAGTGCGGCGACAGGGTCTCGGGGTCAGCCCCAGCATTTT. This codes for CSAATGSRGQPQHF.

This clonotype was counted only a few times. The J gene is TRBJ2-1, the V gene TRBV20-1; D remains unclear. V shed 0 bases and J shed 0 bases, with 3 bases lying between them. The CDR3 runs 13 residues. The V gene's germline CDR1 is DFQATT and CDR2 SNEGSKA (reference sequence). In nucleotides, the CDR3 is TGCAGTGCTAGAGAGGGCTCCTACAATGAGCAGTTCTTC. Its protein product is CSAREGSYNEQFF.

This chain uses TRBV6-1 with TRBJ2-1; D is unclear. CDR3 length: 11 amino acids. V lost 6 bases to trimming and J lost 10 bases, with 10 bases between them. In germline, CDR1 is MNHNS, CDR2 SASEGT. The CDR3 protein is CASSLFEEQFF. As DNA, the CDR3 is TGTGCCAGCAGCCTTTTCGAGGAGCAGTTCTTC.

This chain links TRBV6-2 or TRBV6-3 with TRBJ2-7; D possibly corresponds to TRBD1 (6 bases). The CDR3 runs 12 residues. Germline loops: CDR1 MNHEY, CDR2 SVGEGT. V was shortened by 5 bases and J by 6 bases, with 11 bases between the two germline ends. The CDR3 is CASSGRGREQYF. The CDR3 coding sequence is TGTGCCAGCAGTGGCAGGGGCCGCGAGCAGTACTTC.

This clonotype was counted a few times. Here the CDR3 reads CSASLATLTYNEQFF. CDR3 sequence (DNA): TGCAGTGCTAGTCTGGCTACTCTAACCTACAATGAGCAGTTCTTC. The rearrangement joins TRBV20-1 to TRBJ2-1; no reliable D call. Germline V lookup: CDR1 DFQATT, CDR2 SNEGSKA (reference sequence). The CDR3 loop spans 15 amino acids. The V and J ends lost 3 bases and 2 bases respectively, with 14 bases between them.

This chain connects TRBV27 to TRBJ1-3; no definite D call. The ends were cut back, 5 bases at V and 2 bases at J, with 10 bases in the middle. Germline CDR1 MNHEY, CDR2 SMNVEV (reference sequence). CDR3 length: 14 residues. This chain's CDR3 is CASSGKVTGNTIYF. The CDR3 region has the DNA TGTGCCAGCAGTGGAAAGGTTACTGGAAACACCATATATTTT.

This chain joins TRBV7-8 and TRBJ2-3; 11 bases align to TRBD2. This CDR3 spans 18 amino acids. Trimming took 5 bases from V and 2 from J; bases not matched to a gene: 12. Per the germline V gene, CDR1 is SGHVS and CDR2 is FQNEAQ. CDR3 residues: CASSPRSLAGGYTDTQYF. CDR3 bases: TGTGCCAGCAGCCCCCGATCCCTAGCGGGAGGTTACACAGATACGCAGTATTTT.

The genes are TRBV11-1 and TRBJ2-2; D remains unclear. Germline V lookup: CDR1 SGHAT, CDR2 FQDESV (reference sequence). There are 14 residues in the CDR3. V lost 1 base, J lost 6 bases, and 9 bases lay in between. The CDR3 spells CASSLVRTAGELFF. The DNA of the CDR3 is TGTGCCAGCAGCTTAGTAAGGACCGCCGGGGAGCTGTTTTTT.

The chain has TRBV6-2 or TRBV6-3 and TRBJ1-2; TRBD1 matches 9 bases. Germline CDR1 MNHEY, CDR2 SVGEGT. V trimming: 5 bases; J trimming: 6 bases; junction bases outside the gene matches: 4. The CDR3 is 13 residues long. In DNA, the CDR3 is TGTGCCAGCAGTCAAAGGACAGGGGATGGCTACACCTTC. Protein sequence: CASSQRTGDGYTF.

The V call is TRBV7-3, the J call TRBJ2-2, with TRBD2 matching over 7 bases. The CDR3 runs 13 residues. Unmatched junction bases numbered 2, after V lost 4 bases and J lost 6 bases. Germline CDR1 and CDR2: SGHTA and FQGTGA. The CDR3 nucleotides are TGTGCCAGCAGCTACGGACTAGCCGGGGAGCTGTTTTTT. It translates to CASSYGLAGELFF.

This clonotype has only a few counts. This chain joins TRBV20-1 and TRBJ2-3, with TRBD2 as a possible D gene (5 bases). The CDR3 runs 17 residues. Per the germline V gene, CDR1 is DFQATT and CDR2 is SNEGSKA (reference sequence). V lost 2 bases, J lost 0 bases, and 18 bases lay in between. The CDR3 spells CSARSHGPAASTDTQYF. The DNA of the CDR3 is TGCAGTGCTAGAAGTCACGGCCCAGCGGCTAGCACAGATACGCAGTATTTT.